This TCR beta chain came from a study of T cell changes during pregnancy in multiple sclerosis. Generated by immunoSEQ multiplex PCR, the TCRdb table keeps only in-frame clones and is missing some. The top ten clones hold 3.3% of a sample with around 66,000 clones, 90% of them seen once. The sequencing here drew on peripheral blood, taken in the first trimester of pregnancy. The receptor was isolated from a female donor in good health, enrolled as a control in a pregnancy study.

This chain's CDR3 is CASRRDIYTEAFF. The CDR3 DNA reads TGTGCCAGCAGACGGGACATTTACACTGAAGCTTTCTTT. The chain carries TRBV11-2 and TRBJ1-1; a weak D match, TRBD1 (6 bases). Germline CDR1 and CDR2: SGHAT and FQNNGV. V was pared by 6 bases and J by 3 bases, with 11 bases between. CDR3 length: 13 residues.